A single TCR beta chain is shown here with its context. Its antigen is not yet known. The record has no base qualities; no much larger clone is one base away. This sample stems from a study of long-term antiretroviral therapy in people with HIV (dated by TCRdb to 2021 to 2024). Study-wide context: Collection of the earliest samples took place about a decade ahead of the 2015 WHO recommendation for immediate ART, at a time when ART was typically delayed until CD4 counts fell. Whether ART initiation and durable HIV suppression were associated with changes in peripheral blood TRB repertoire composition and diversity was tested in a retrospective serial study. From some 27 adults with confirmed HIV infection, the cohort provided 192 cryopreserved PBMC samples, gathered serially across a mean of around 6 years (range 1-12). About a third of the roughly 30 participants with HIV were female. No cross-contamination during QIAcube processing was seen in test extractions of a monoclonal T-cell line run alongside 33 polyclonal samples. Study-level results and caveats: Because pre-ART samples had limited cell numbers, profiling was done on unsorted PBMC rather than on sorted CD4+ and CD8+ T cells. Starting ART was linked to a significant rise in TRB diversity, yet even with long-term ART the diversity remained significantly lower than in transplant donor controls. Inferences about post-ART repertoire changes are limited because no data were available on ART adherence, viral resistance or therapy changes. Limited PBMC availability meant only the TCR beta chain was sequenced, without alpha chain pairing. CDR3 length ranges in HIV repertoires were narrower than in controls, and network structure suggested an antigen-experienced repertoire with only a slight naive shift after ART. At every time point, the repertoire was dominated by expanded TRB clones first identified before ART initiation, although this dominance fluctuated and, in many PLHIV, declined after ART. Samples dated from 2004 to 2017, and the ART regimens used may be less effective than current ones.

The germline V gene (reference sequence) supplies CDR1 GTSNPN and CDR2 SVGIG. CDR3 length: 14 amino acids, cysteine to phenylalanine. Of the read, only the CDR3 DNA is kept; its 42 bases are in frame from base 1. V was cut back by 2 bases and J by 0 bases, leaving a gap of 8 bases between them. The immunoSEQ hsTCRB v3.0 assay was used at survey level resolution to sequence the TRB variable region. The target sequencing depth for TRB was roughly 40,000-55,000 T-cell genomes per sample. Pooled TRB libraries were sequenced on an Illumina MiSeq with a v3 150-cycle kit. In the source study's methods: Repertoire analysis ran in R within a reproducible Nextflow workflow covering QC, data transformation and analysis. LymphoSeq2, an R package for exploring AIRR-Seq data, was used to implement the custom analyses. A handful of samples that produced fewer than 5000 total TRB sequences were removed, so approximately 190 HIV repertoires were analyzed. Among the approximately 190 retained HIV repertoires, 55 to 65 were collected before ART initiation and approximately 130 after ART initiation. Repertoires were downsampled to 5000 TRB nucleotide sequences, and summary statistics were averaged over 100 downsampling iterations. Only TRB sequences with CDR3 regions of at least seven amino acids were retained for analysis. A Shannon entropy-derived clonality score and the Gini coefficient were used to measure diversity. Repertoire networks linked the top 5000 CDR3 amino acid sequences whenever two sequences differed by an edit distance of one. Antigen specificity groups and MHC restriction were predicted for TRB CDR3 amino acid sequences with GLIPH2. To flag known associations with CMV, EBV, HIV or tissue antigens, CDR3 amino acid sequences were compared against VDJdb and McPAS-TCR. Pre-ART, post-ART and control groups were compared with Wilcoxon signed-rank tests and Holm-Bonferroni correction. As stored in TCRdb, this immuneACCESS dataset retains in-frame rearrangements with V and J assigned. A fraction of the clones does not appear; measured against another copy, unresolved V genes explain less than half of the discrepancy, and the remainder lacks a known reason. V and J calls and clone size are given by that table; D and trimming were obtained from the DNA. The sample table lists 21,000 or so clones, roughly 85% of them with a count of one. Clones ranked in the top ten supply roughly 7.3% of the sample.

Participants were included only if at least one PBMC sample before ART initiation and at least two post-ART samples were available. Every participant with HIV received treatment in the United States of America. Cryopreserved samples of roughly 0.95-10 million PBMC were thawed and washed before DNA extraction. At the time of the earliest PBMC sample, participants with HIV were aged between roughly 20 and 60 years. Each participant contributed PBMC samples from 1-4 timepoints before ART initiation and 2-8 timepoints after ART initiation, with a median of 7 samples. For every participant, serial HIV viral load, CD4+ T-cell count, ART history and demographic data were obtained. Genomic DNA was extracted from unsorted PBMC with a Qiagen kit on a QIAcube, with processing performed in batches of 12 samples.

The TCR sequence derives from a man in his forties or fifties with HIV. The input for sequencing was unsorted PBMCs, taken at the start of antiretroviral therapy. This sequence uses TRBV30 and TRBJ1-3, with no confidently assigned D gene. The nucleotides read TGTGCCTGGAGTATGGGATCCTCTGGAAACACCATATATTTT. This gives the protein CAWSMGSSGNTIYF.